This T cell receptor (beta chain) was documented in a study of T cells in Graves' hyperthyroidism and ophthalmopathy. Amplification targeted TCR beta CDR3 regions from RNA transcripts. Initially, a first-round RT-PCR of the TCR CDR3 employed the HTBI primer set. MiXCR, applied by TCRdb to the multiplex PCR reads, yields one record per CDR3 protein. Of a few hundred thousand distinct CDR3 sequences listed, roughly 20% were seen once; the top ten hold 26%. The CDR3 spans 13 residues. Trimming stripped 4 bases from V and 1 base from J, with 8 bases between. Germline CDR1 reads SGHRS; CDR2 reads YFSETQ. General study points: Most thyroid clonotypes expanded above 0.001 were also detected in blood.

In its sample, this clonotype was seen many times. The antigen remains unidentified. Stable Graves' hyperthyroidism meant no ophthalmopathy progression within 18 months. Recently diagnosed hyperthyroidism of less than 2 months' duration affected patients aged 18 to 65. The PBMCs were sourced from fresh peripheral blood (10 ml). The sequence came from a man aged 18 to 30 with Graves' hyperthyroidism. The sample taken for sequencing was blood. The chain combines TRBV5-1 with TRBJ1-1; D is undetermined. CDR3 loop: CASSTSENTEAFF. CDR3 DNA sequence: TGCGCCAGCAGCACCTCGGAGAACACTGAAGCTTTCTTT.